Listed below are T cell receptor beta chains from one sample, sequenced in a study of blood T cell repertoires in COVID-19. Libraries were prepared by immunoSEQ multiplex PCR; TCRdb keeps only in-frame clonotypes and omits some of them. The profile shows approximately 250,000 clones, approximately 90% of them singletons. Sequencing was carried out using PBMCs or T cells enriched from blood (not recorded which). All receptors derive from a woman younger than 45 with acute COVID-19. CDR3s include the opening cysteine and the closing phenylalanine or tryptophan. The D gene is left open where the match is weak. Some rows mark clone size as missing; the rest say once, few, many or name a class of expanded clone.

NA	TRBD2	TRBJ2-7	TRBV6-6	TGTGCCAGCAGTCCACAGGCTAGCGGGTTCTCCTACGAGCAGTACTTC	CASSPQASGFSYEQYF
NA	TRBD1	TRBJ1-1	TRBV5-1	TGCGCCAGCAGCTTATTGACAGGGGGCGAGACTGAAGCTTTCTTT	CASSLLTGGETEAFF
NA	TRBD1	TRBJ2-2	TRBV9	TGTGCCAGCAGCGTAGGCGACAGGGCATCCGGGGAGCTGTTTTTT	CASSVGDRASGELFF
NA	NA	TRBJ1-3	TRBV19	TGTGCCAGTAGTATACCGGGGGAACTTGGAAACACCATATATTTT	CASSIPGELGNTIYF
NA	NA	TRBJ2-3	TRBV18	TGTGCCAGCTCACCCCCTAGCACAGATACGCAGTATTTT	CASSPPSTDTQYF
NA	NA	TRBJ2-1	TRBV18	TGTGCCAGCCAAAACAGCAGCTCCTACAATGAGCAGTTCTTC	CASQNSSSYNEQFF
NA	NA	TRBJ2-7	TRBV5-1	TGCGCCAGCAGCCAGTTCTCCGGGACACATTCCACCTTCTTGGACGAGCAGTACTTC	CASSQFSGTHSTFLDEQYF
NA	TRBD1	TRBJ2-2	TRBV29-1	TGCAGCGTAGTAAACGGGACAGGGTTTCTCGGGGAGCTGTTTTTT	CSVVNGTGFLGELFF
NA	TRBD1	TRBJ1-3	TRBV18	TGTGCCAGCTCACCTGGGACAGGGGGCGCTGGAAACACCATATATTTT	CASSPGTGGAGNTIYF
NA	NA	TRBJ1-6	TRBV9	TGTGCCAGCAGCGTAGACCCCTCCCCGGGAGGGCGTTCACCCCTCCACTTT	CASSVDPSPGGRSPLHF
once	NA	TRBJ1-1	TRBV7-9	TGTGCCAGCAGCTTAGCCGCGGCGGAAGGGAGTGGTGCTTTCTTT	CASSLAAAEGSGAFF
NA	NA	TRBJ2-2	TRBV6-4	TGTGCCAGCAGTGGTAGCTTTCTAGAGGACACCGGGGAGCTGTTTTTT	CASSGSFLEDTGELFF
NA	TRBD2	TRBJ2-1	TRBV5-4	TGTGCCAGCAGCTTGTACCTAGCGGGCCCACCTACCAATGAGCAGTTCTTC	CASSLYLAGPPTNEQFF
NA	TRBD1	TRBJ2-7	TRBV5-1	TGCGCCAGCAGCTTGGATCCTGGCAGGGGGCTTCTGGAGCAGTACTTC	CASSLDPGRGLLEQYF
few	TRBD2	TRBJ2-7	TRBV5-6	TGTGCCAGCAGCTTGCGGCGGCTAGCGGGTTTCCTCTCCTACGAGCAGTACTTC	CASSLRRLAGFLSYEQYF
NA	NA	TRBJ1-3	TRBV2	TGTGCCAGCAGTGAGGCGGGGAACTCTGGAAACACCATATATTTT	CASSEAGNSGNTIYF
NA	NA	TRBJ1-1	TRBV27	TGTGCCAGCAGTTCACAATGGAACACTGAAGCTTTCTTT	CASSSQWNTEAFF
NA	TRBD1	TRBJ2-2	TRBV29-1	TGCAGCGCCCTTATCACCGACAGGGTGGGCGGGGAGCTGTTTTTT	CSALITDRVGGELFF
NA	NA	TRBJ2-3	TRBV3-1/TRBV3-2	TGTGCCAGCAGCCTCTTAGCGGCAGATACGCAGTATTTT	CASSLLAADTQYF
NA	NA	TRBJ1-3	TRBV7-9	TGTGCCAGCAGCCGAATCCCAGCGGCTGGAAACACCATATATTTT	CASSRIPAAGNTIYF
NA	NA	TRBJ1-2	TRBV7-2	TGTGCCAGCAGCGACGGTCAGGGAGGTGGCTACACCTTC	CASSDGQGGGYTF
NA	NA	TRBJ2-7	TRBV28	TGTGCCATCGGCTCCTACGAGCAGTACTTC	CAIGSYEQYF
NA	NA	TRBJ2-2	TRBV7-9	TGTGCCAGCAGCAAAACCGGGATTCCCAACACCGGGGAGCTGTTTTTT	CASSKTGIPNTGELFF
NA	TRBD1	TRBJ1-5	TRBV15	TGTGCCACCAGCAGAGACCAAGCAGGGGGCAGAGACAATCAGCCCCAGCATTTT	CATSRDQAGGRDNQPQHF
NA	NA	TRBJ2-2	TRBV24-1	TGTGCCACCAGTGACCCTGGACTATATGCGATGGGGGAGCTGTTTTTT	CATSDPGLYAMGELFF
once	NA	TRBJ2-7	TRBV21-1	TGTGCCAGCAGCAAGGGCGGGACGGCCCGGGACTTC	CASSKGGTARDF
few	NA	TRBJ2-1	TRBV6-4	TGTGCCAGCAGTGACCAGAGTACTAGCAATGAGCAGTTCTTC	CASSDQSTSNEQFF
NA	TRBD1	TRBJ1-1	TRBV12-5	TGTGCTAGTGGTCATCAAGTATCAGGGGGAGCTTTCTTT	CASGHQVSGGAFF
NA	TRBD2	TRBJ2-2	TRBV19	TGTGCCAGTAGTATAATACCCGGACTAGCGGGAGCCGGGGAGCTGTTTTTT	CASSIIPGLAGAGELFF
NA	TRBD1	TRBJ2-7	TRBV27	TGTGCCAGCAGTTTTGGGACAGCCTACGAGCAGTACTTC	CASSFGTAYEQYF
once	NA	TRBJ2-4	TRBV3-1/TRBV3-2	TGTGCCAGCAGCCAAGATCGGGGGGCGACGGCAAAAAACATTCAGTACTTC	CASSQDRGATAKNIQYF
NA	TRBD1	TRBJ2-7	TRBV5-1	TGCGCCAGCAGAGAAGTGTTACAGGGGAGCTACGAGCAGTACTTC	CASREVLQGSYEQYF
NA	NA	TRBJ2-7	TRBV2	TGTGCCAGCAGTGAACTTATGACAGGCCTCTACGAGCAGTACTTC	CASSELMTGLYEQYF
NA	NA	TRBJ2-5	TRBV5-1	TGCGCCAGCAGCTTGGGCCAGTGGGAGACCCAGTACTTC	CASSLGQWETQYF
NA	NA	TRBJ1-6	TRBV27	TGTGCCACAGGGGTTGAGGGGTGGAATTCACCCCTCCACTTT	CATGVEGWNSPLHF
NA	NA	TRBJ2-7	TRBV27	TGTGCCAGCAAGGGGGTAGTTCCTTACGAGCAGTACTTC	CASKGVVPYEQYF
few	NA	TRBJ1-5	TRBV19	TGTGCCAGTAGTGACAATCGATATAGCAATCAGCCCCAGCATTTT	CASSDNRYSNQPQHF
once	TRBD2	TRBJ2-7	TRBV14	TGTGCCAGCAGCCATTCACTAGCGGGACGGGGCGAGCAGTACTTC	CASSHSLAGRGEQYF
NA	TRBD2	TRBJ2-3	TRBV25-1	TGTGCCAGCACCCCGGCGGGGCGGGAGATTGTAGATACGCAGTATTTT	CASTPAGREIVDTQYF
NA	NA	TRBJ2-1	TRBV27	TGTGCCAGCAGTGTGTCAGGGACCTACAATGAGCAGTTCTTC	CASSVSGTYNEQFF
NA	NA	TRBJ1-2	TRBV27	TGTGCCAGCAGACCTAGGGGTGAGGGCTACACCTTC	CASRPRGEGYTF
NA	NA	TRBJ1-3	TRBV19	TGTGCCAGTAGCGCGGGGCTCCGGGACACCATATATTTT	CASSAGLRDTIYF
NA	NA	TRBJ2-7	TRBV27	TGTGCCAGCAGTACGCAGGCGGGGTACGAGCAGTACTTC	CASSTQAGYEQYF
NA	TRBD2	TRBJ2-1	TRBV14	TGTGCCAGCAGCCAAATGGGACTAGCGGGAGATAAGGGTGAGCAGTTCTTC	CASSQMGLAGDKGEQFF
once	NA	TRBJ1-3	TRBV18	TGTGCCAGCTCACCGTACAGACGAACTGGAAACACCATATATTTT	CASSPYRRTGNTIYF
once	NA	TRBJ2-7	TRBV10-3	TGTGCCATCAGTGAGTCGAGAGGGGGACCCTACGAGCAGTACTTC	CAISESRGGPYEQYF
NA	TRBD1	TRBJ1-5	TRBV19	TGTGCCAGTCGACAACCGGGACAGGGAGTCCATCAGCCCCAGCATTTT	CASRQPGQGVHQPQHF
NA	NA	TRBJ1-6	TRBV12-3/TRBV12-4	TGTGCCAGCAGTTTTCAGGGTTCACCCCTCCACTTT	CASSFQGSPLHF